Presented here are 32 T cell receptor beta chains from one specimen sequenced in a study of T cell repertoires in cytomegalovirus infection. TCRdb re-called the reads with MiXCR, one entry per CDR3 protein. The sample carries over 300,000 distinct CDR3 sequences, about a sixth recorded once. Sequenced input: PBMCs. These receptors originate from a human donor in good health (CMV status not recorded). Some clones in this sample may be carry-over from other donors' samples.

This clonotype has at least ten counts. For the CDR3, the DNA is TGCAGTGCTAGAGTAATAAGCTCCTACAATGAGCAGTTCTTC. This sequence encodes CSARVISSYNEQFF. V is TRBV20-1 and J is TRBJ2-1; D ambiguous. V lost 1 base, J lost 0 bases, and 7 bases lay in between. The CDR3 consists of 14 residues. Germline V gene lookup returns CDR1 DFQATT and CDR2 SNEGSKA (reference sequence).

This clonotype has only a few counts. The chain couples TRBV5-1 to TRBJ2-2, with D uncertain. The V and J ends lost 1 base and 7 bases respectively, with 8 bases between them. The germline gives CDR1 SGHRS, CDR2 YFSETQ. CDR3 length: 13 residues. The CDR3 is CASSLSLGGELFF. The DNA for the CDR3 is TGCGCCAGCAGCTTGTCGCTCGGCGGGGAGCTGTTTTTT. Full variable domain (remainder filled in from reference TRBV5-1 and TRBJ2-2): KAGVTQTPRYLIKTRGQQVTLSCSPISGHRSVSWYQQTPGQGLQFLFEYFSETQRNKGNFPGRFSGRQFSNSRSEMNVSTLELGDSALYLCASSLSLGGELFFGEGSRLTVL.

The rearrangement joins TRBV29-1 to TRBJ1-2; the D gene is possibly TRBD1 (5 bases). Germline CDR1 SQVTM, CDR2 ANQGSEA. The CDR3 is made up of 11 amino acids. V lost 5 bases and J lost 6, with 10 bases in between. CDR3 protein: CSVLEGDGYTF. CDR3 nucleotide sequence: TGCAGCGTTCTTGAAGGGGATGGCTACACCTTC.

This clonotype was observed at least ten times. V gene TRBV7-2 combines with J gene TRBJ1-3; 8 nucleotides match TRBD1. This CDR3 region has 15 residues. V shed 4 bases and J 4 bases; nucleotides not matched to a gene: 6. The germline gives CDR1 SGHTA, CDR2 FQGNSA. In nucleotides, the CDR3 is TGTGCCAGCAGCTGGACAGGGCTTTCGGGAAACACCATATATTTT. Amino acid sequence: CASSWTGLSGNTIYF.

In its sample, this clonotype was seen many times. The V gene is TRBV4-1, the J gene TRBJ1-1, with TRBD1 identical over 7 bases. CDR3 length equals 16 residues. Germline V gene data show CDR1 as MGHRA and CDR2 as YSYEKL. The V segment lost 3 bases and the J segment 0 bases; nucleotides outside the gene matches: 7. CDR3 nucleotide sequence: TGCGCCAGCAGCCATACAGGGGATCCAATGAACACTGAAGCTTTCTTT. Its translation: CASSHTGDPMNTEAFF.

This clonotype occurred many times. The J gene is TRBJ1-4, the V gene TRBV7-9; D call uncertain. Germline CDR1 reads SEHNR; CDR2 reads FQNEAQ (reference sequence). CDR3 length: 13 residues. Trimming cost V 3 bases and J 1 base, with 3 bases left between them. The CDR3 DNA is TGTGCCAGCAGCTTTCTAACTAATGAAAAACTGTTTTTT. This codes for CASSFLTNEKLFF.

This clonotype was observed at least ten times. The chain employs TRBV28 and TRBJ1-2; no reliable D call. The V and J ends lost 6 bases and 6 bases respectively, with 14 bases between them. CDR1 is MDHEN and CDR2 is SYDVKM in the germline V gene. The CDR3 consists of 13 residues. The CDR3 DNA sequence: TGTGCCAGCAGCAATCCCGGGAAGGATGGCTACACCTTC. It encodes CASSNPGKDGYTF.

This chain uses TRBV19 with TRBJ2-6, with 8 positions matching TRBD1. This CDR3 contains 15 residues. The V and J ends lost 3 bases and 7 bases, in that order; junction bases with no gene match: 5. Germline values: CDR1 LNHDA, CDR2 SQIVND (reference sequence). The CDR3 loop reads CASSMWTGSANVLTF. The CDR3, as DNA: TGTGCCAGTAGTATGTGGACAGGGAGCGCCAACGTCCTGACTTTC.

The sample holds many counts of this clonotype. The rearrangement links TRBV7-9 to TRBJ1-1; D is unresolved. Germline CDR1 reads SEHNR; CDR2 reads FQNEAQ (reference sequence). The V end was cut by 1 base, the J end by 0 bases, with 15 bases between. This CDR3 region has 17 residues. This CDR3 is CASSLGSGHVLNTEAFF. The CDR3 bases are TGTGCCAGCAGCTTAGGGTCAGGCCACGTCCTGAACACTGAAGCTTTCTTT.

The rearrangement joins TRBV12-3 or TRBV12-4 to TRBJ1-5; D is ambiguous. Trimming removed 4 bases from V and 6 bases from J, with 16 bases in between. The CDR3 covers 15 residues. The CDR3 sequence: CASSSALGVIQPQHF. DNA for the CDR3: TGTGCCAGCAGTTCCGCCTTGGGCGTGATTCAGCCCCAGCATTTT.

This clonotype was counted ten times or more. This rearrangement joins TRBV7-9 to TRBJ2-5, with D unresolved. The CDR3 has 11 amino acids. Germline V CDR1 and CDR2: SEHNR, FQNEAQ (reference sequence). The V end lost 5 bases, the J end lost 5 bases, and 6 bases lay between the germline ends. Here the CDR3 reads CASSVWETQYF. As DNA, the CDR3 is TGTGCCAGCAGCGTATGGGAGACCCAGTACTTC.

The rearrangement joins TRBV27 to TRBJ1-1; no reliable D call. Germline V gene data show CDR1 as MNHEY and CDR2 as SMNVEV (reference sequence). Trimming shortened V by 5 bases and J by 4 bases, and 17 bases separated the two germline ends. The CDR3 consists of 15 residues. CDR3 coding DNA: TGTGCCAGCAGTCCCCCGGCCCCTTGGAGCACTGAAGCTTTCTTT. As protein: CASSPPAPWSTEAFF.

This clonotype was counted many times. The gene calls are TRBV12-3 or TRBV12-4 and TRBJ1-2; 7 bases line up with TRBD1. With 2 bases clipped from V and 2 bases from J, the junction kept 2 bases outside the gene matches. The CDR3 runs to 14 residues. The CDR3, as DNA: TGTGCCAGCAGTTTACAGGGACAGAACTATGGCTACACCTTC. This codes for CASSLQGQNYGYTF.

This clonotype was counted between two and nine times. The rearrangement links TRBV3-1 to TRBJ2-5, with 12 positions matching TRBD1. Germline V gene data show CDR1 as LGHDT and CDR2 as YNNKEL (reference sequence). The CDR3 has 16 residues. The V segment lost 4 bases and the J segment 3 bases; nucleotides outside the gene matches: 6. The CDR3 reads CASSPRDRGREETQYF. The CDR3 DNA sequence: TGTGCCAGCAGCCCCCGGGACAGGGGGCGAGAAGAGACCCAGTACTTC.

This chain joins TRBV9 and TRBJ1-3; 8 nucleotides match TRBD1. The CDR3 loop spans 17 amino acids. Germline values: CDR1 SGDLS, CDR2 YYNGEE. V shed 0 bases, J shed 3 bases, and the junction held 8 bases outside the gene matches. The CDR3 spells CASSVGPGQGNGNTIYF. As DNA, the CDR3 is TGTGCCAGCAGCGTAGGTCCCGGACAGGGTAATGGAAACACCATATATTTT.

This clonotype has at least ten counts. In DNA form, the CDR3 reads TGTGCCAGCAGCTTAGCGTTCCGTGTCGAGCAGTACTTC. Amino acids: CASSLAFRVEQYF. The chain combines TRBV7-8 with TRBJ2-7; D unresolved. Looked up from germline, CDR1 is SGHVS and CDR2 is FQNEAQ. Trimming removed 0 bases at V and 6 bases at J, with 9 bases between. The CDR3 contains 13 residues.

This clonotype was counted between two and nine times. The J gene is TRBJ2-1, the V gene TRBV4-2; weak D call: TRBD1 (6 bases). The CDR3 loop spans 19 amino acids. Germline V gives CDR1 LGHNA, CDR2 YNFKEQ. Trimming took off 0 bases at V and 7 bases at J, with 25 bases between the two ends. CDR3 residues: CASSQDFLPGQEIRNEQFF. For the CDR3, the DNA is TGTGCCAGCAGCCAAGACTTCCTACCGGGACAAGAAATTCGGAATGAGCAGTTCTTC.

This clonotype was seen only a few times. This chain links TRBV12-3 or TRBV12-4 with TRBJ1-5; D unresolved. The CDR3 runs to 14 residues. V dropped 6 bases and J dropped 7 bases, with 16 bases sitting between them. CDR3 amino acids: CASSPPEGRQPQHF. In DNA form, the CDR3 reads TGTGCCAGCAGCCCCCCGGAGGGCAGGCAGCCCCAGCATTTT.

This clonotype was counted ten times or more. The chain combines TRBV5-8 with TRBJ2-2, with 7 bases fitting TRBD1. The CDR3 covers 15 residues. CDR1 and CDR2 (germline): SGHTS, YDEGEE. Germline trimming cut 4 bases from V and 5 bases from J; bases unmatched to any gene: 8. The DNA of the CDR3 is TGTGCCAGCAGCCAGGGACAGATCCTAACCGGGGAGCTGTTTTTT. Translated: CASSQGQILTGELFF.

The chain recombines TRBV9 with TRBJ2-5; the match to TRBD2 covers 12 bases. The CDR3 is made up of 16 amino acids. Germline V CDR1 and CDR2: SGDLS, YYNGEE. The trim removed 3 bases at V and 5 bases at J, leaving 8 bases unmatched. Written as DNA, the CDR3 is TGTGCCAGCAGCGCGGGCCGGACTAGCGGGGACGAGACCCAGTACTTC. It codes for CASSAGRTSGDETQYF.

The chain recombines TRBV20-1 with TRBJ1-4; tentatively, D is TRBD1 (6 bases). V was cut by 5 bases and J by 8 bases, with 15 bases left in between. This CDR3 spans 13 amino acids. Germline assignment: CDR1 DFQATT and CDR2 SNEGSKA (reference sequence). Written as DNA, the CDR3 is TGCAGTGCTCCGCGGGGGCGGGAAGAAAAACTGTTTTTT. It is translated as CSAPRGREEKLFF.

The chain carries TRBV29-1 and TRBJ2-5; D ambiguous. Germline V gives CDR1 SQVTM, CDR2 ANQGSEA. The CDR3 has 12 residues. V lost 3 bases and J 1 base, leaving 6 bases between the germline ends. CDR3 nucleotides: TGCAGCGTTGACAGAGTCCAAGAGACCCAGTACTTC. Its translation is CSVDRVQETQYF.

The V and J genes are TRBV4-1 and TRBJ1-3; a possible D gene is TRBD1 (6 bases). Germline lookup yields CDR1 MGHRA and CDR2 YSYEKL. The V end lost 2 bases, the J end lost 0 bases, and 17 bases lay between the germline ends. This CDR3 is 18 amino acids long. This CDR3 is CASSQSPRTDISGNTIYF. The CDR3 region has the DNA TGCGCCAGCAGCCAATCCCCTCGGACAGACATCTCTGGAAACACCATATATTTT.

The sample holds many counts of this clonotype. The chain uses TRBV12-3 or TRBV12-4 and TRBJ1-5; 8 nucleotides line up with TRBD1. V was pared by 7 bases and J by 4 bases, with 9 bases of the junction left unmatched. This CDR3 comprises 15 residues. For the CDR3, the DNA is TGTGCCAGCACCAAGAGACAGGGGCCGAATCAGCCCCAGCATTTT. Residues: CASTKRQGPNQPQHF.

This clonotype was seen a handful of times. The chain employs TRBV12-5 and TRBJ1-5, with 8 bases lining up with TRBD1. From germline, CDR1 is LGHNT and CDR2 FRNRAP. V lost 2 bases, J lost 6 bases, and 6 bases stayed unmatched. CDR3 length equals 15 residues. CDR3: CASGLITGGVQPQHF. CDR3 in DNA: TGTGCTAGTGGTTTGATCACAGGGGGGGTTCAGCCCCAGCATTTT.

This clonotype was observed at least ten times. The genes are TRBV27 and TRBJ2-1; TRBD2 is a possible D gene (7 bases). This CDR3 has 18 residues. Germline V gives CDR1 MNHEY, CDR2 SMNVEV (reference sequence). Trimming took off 5 bases at V and 4 bases at J, with 24 bases between the two ends. The CDR3 nucleotides read TGTGCCAGCAGTCCAAAATGGGTGGCGGGGGCGAGATACAATGAGCAGTTCTTC. This codes for CASSPKWVAGARYNEQFF.

The rearrangement uses TRBV20-1 and TRBJ1-2, with 7 positions matching TRBD1. Germline V gene data show CDR1 as DFQATT and CDR2 as SNEGSKA (reference sequence). The CDR3 runs to 13 residues. Trimming at V came to 0 bases and at J to 7 bases, leaving 5 bases not matched to a gene. CDR3 region: CSARDDRASGYTF. The CDR3 DNA is TGCAGTGCTAGAGATGACAGGGCCTCTGGCTACACCTTC.

V and J are TRBV15 and TRBJ1-4; D gene ambiguous. CDR3 length: 15 residues. Between the trimmed V and J ends, which lost 0 bases and 0 bases, there was a span of 5 bases. CDR1 and CDR2 (germline): LNHNV, YYDKDF (reference sequence). The CDR3 region is CATSRERTTNEKLFF. The CDR3 DNA follows: TGTGCCACCAGCAGAGAACGGACAACTAATGAAAAACTGTTTTTT.

This clonotype was detected a few times. The chain couples TRBV7-9 to TRBJ1-1; 7 positions agree with TRBD1. From germline, CDR1 is SEHNR and CDR2 FQNEAQ (reference sequence). The ends lost 4 bases at V and 5 bases at J; junction bases unmatched: 10. The CDR3 is made up of 15 amino acids. CDR3 DNA: TGTGCCAGCAGCTATCCGGGACAGCAAGGAACTGAAGCTTTCTTT. It codes for CASSYPGQQGTEAFF.

The V and J genes are TRBV12-3 or TRBV12-4 and TRBJ2-3; TRBD2 aligns across 11 bases. With 5 bases clipped from V and 4 bases from J, the junction kept 5 bases outside the gene matches. CDR3 size: 15 residues. CDR3 in DNA: TGTGCCAGCAGTCCCCTTAGCGGGGGGGCAGATACGCAGTATTTT. Translating it yields CASSPLSGGADTQYF.

This clonotype was seen many times. V usage is TRBV6-6 and J usage is TRBJ2-7; the D call may be TRBD1 or TRBD2 (6 bases each). Germline values: CDR1 MNHNY, CDR2 SVGAGI (reference sequence). V lost 0 bases, J lost 4 bases, and 19 bases lay in between. The length of the CDR3 is 17 residues. In DNA, the CDR3 is TGTGCCAGCAGTTACTCGATGGGTAACAGGGCGGGGTACGAGCAGTACTTC. This sequence encodes CASSYSMGNRAGYEQYF.

This clonotype was detected many times. This sequence joins TRBV7-3 and TRBJ2-2; D unclear. The CDR3 loop spans 13 amino acids. V was clipped by 5 bases and J by 4 bases, with 8 bases between them. Germline V CDR1 and CDR2: SGHTA, FQGTGA. In DNA, the CDR3 is TGTGCCAGCAGCCCAGAAATCACCGGGGAGCTGTTTTTT. Translation gives CASSPEITGELFF. Full variable domain (rest looked up from reference TRBV7-3 and TRBJ2-2): GAGVSQTPSNKVTEKGKYVELRCDPISGHTALYWYRQSLGQGPEFLIYFQGTGAADDSGLPNDRFFAVRPEGSVSTLKIQRTERGDSAVYLCASSPEITGELFFGEGSRLTVL.